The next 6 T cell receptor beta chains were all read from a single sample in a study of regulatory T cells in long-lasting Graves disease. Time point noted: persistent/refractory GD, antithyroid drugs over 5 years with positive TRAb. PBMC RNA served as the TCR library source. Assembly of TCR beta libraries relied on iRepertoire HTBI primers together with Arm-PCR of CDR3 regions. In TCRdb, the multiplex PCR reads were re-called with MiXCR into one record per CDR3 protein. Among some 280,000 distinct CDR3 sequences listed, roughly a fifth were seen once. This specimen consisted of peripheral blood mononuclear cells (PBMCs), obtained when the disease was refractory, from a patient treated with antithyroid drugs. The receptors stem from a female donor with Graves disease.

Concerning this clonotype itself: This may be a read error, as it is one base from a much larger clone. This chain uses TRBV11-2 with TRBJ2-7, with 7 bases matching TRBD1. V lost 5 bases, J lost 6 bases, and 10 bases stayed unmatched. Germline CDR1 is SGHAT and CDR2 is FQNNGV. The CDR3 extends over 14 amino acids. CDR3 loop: CASSGTGTACEQYF. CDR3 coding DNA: TGTGCCAGCAGCGGAACCGGGACAGCCTGCGAGCAGTACTTC.

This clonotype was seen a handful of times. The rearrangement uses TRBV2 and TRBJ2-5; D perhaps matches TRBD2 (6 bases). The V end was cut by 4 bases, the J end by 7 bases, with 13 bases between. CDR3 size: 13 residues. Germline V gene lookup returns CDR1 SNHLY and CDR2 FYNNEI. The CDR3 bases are TGTGCCAGCAGTGCAGGGCCCGGGGGGACCCAGTACTTC. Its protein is CASSAGPGGTQYF.

For the CDR3, the DNA is TGTGCCTGGAGTACCGGACCGAGGTCTGAAGCTTTCTTT. It specifies CAWSTGPRSEAFF. The chain combines TRBV30 with TRBJ1-1; no clear D. The V end was cut by 2 bases, the J end by 6 bases, with 13 bases between. The CDR3 has 13 amino acids. Germline V gives CDR1 GTSNPN, CDR2 SVGIG (reference sequence). Supplemented by reference TRBV30 and TRBJ1-1, the full variable domain reads SQTIHQWPATLVQPVGSPLSLECTVEGTSNPNLYWYRQAAGRGLQLLFYSVGIGQISSEVPQNLSASRPQDRQFILSSKKLLLSDSGFYLCAWSTGPRSEAFFGQGTRLTVV.

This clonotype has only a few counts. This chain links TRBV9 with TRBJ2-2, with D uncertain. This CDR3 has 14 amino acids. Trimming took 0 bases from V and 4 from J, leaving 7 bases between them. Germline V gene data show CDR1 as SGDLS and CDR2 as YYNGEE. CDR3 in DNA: TGTGCCAGCAGCGTAGAGGGTCTCACCGGGGAGCTGTTTTTT. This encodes CASSVEGLTGELFF.

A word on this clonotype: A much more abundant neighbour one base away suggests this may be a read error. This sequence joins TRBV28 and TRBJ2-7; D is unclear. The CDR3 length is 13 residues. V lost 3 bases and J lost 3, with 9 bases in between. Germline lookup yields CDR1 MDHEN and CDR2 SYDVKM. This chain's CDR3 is CASSFRAHYEQYF. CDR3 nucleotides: TGTGCCAGCAGTTTCCGGGCCCACTACGAGCAGTACTTC.

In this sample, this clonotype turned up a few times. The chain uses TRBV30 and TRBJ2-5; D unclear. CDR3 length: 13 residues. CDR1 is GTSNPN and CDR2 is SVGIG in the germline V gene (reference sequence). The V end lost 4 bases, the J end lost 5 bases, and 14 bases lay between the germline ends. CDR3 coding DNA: TGTGCCTGGATTTCGAGATTCGGGGAGACCCAGTACTTC. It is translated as CAWISRFGETQYF. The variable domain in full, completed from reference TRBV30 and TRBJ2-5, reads SQTIHQWPATLVQPVGSPLSLECTVEGTSNPNLYWYRQAAGRGLQLLFYSVGIGQISSEVPQNLSASRPQDRQFILSSKKLLLSDSGFYLCAWISRFGETQYFGPGTRLLVL.